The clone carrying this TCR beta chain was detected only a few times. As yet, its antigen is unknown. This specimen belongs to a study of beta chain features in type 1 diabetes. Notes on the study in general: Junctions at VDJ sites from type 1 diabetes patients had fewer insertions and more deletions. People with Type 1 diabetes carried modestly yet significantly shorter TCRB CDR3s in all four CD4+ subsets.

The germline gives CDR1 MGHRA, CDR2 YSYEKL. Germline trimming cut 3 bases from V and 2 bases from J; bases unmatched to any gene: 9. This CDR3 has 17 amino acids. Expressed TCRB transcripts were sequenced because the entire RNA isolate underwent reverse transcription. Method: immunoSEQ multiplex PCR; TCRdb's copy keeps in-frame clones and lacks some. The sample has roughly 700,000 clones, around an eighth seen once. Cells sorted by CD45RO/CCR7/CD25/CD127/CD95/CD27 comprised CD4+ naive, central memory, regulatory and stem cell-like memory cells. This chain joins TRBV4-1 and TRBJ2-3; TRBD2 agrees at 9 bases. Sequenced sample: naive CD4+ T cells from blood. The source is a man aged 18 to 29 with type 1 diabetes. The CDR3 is CASSHGVAGVITDTQYF. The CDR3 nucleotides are TGCGCCAGCAGCCATGGGGTAGCGGGGGTCATCACAGATACGCAGTATTTT.